The 24 T cell receptor beta chains listed next were all sequenced from one sample in a study of blood T cells in healthy people across ages. Then a second PCR, running roughly 7 to 11 cycles, was carried out with a sample-barcoded 5' primer and a J-beta primer mix. TCRdb redid the calling of the 5' RACE reads with MiXCR, one entry per CDR3 protein. The repertoire holds about 930,000 distinct CDR3 sequences, with roughly 29% as singletons. This same sample was also part of a study on T cells of mothers and their children.

The sequencing input was blood. Receptors originate from a woman aged 35 to 49 in good health.

This clonotype has at least ten counts. This chain uses TRBV3-1 with TRBJ2-7; 8 nucleotides agree with TRBD2. Germline-derived CDR1 and CDR2 are LGHDT and YNNKEL (reference sequence). V dropped 0 bases and J dropped 6; count of bases not matched to a gene: 4. This CDR3 is 14 amino acids long. In DNA form, the CDR3 reads TGTGCCAGCAGCCAAGAAGTAGGACTAGCCGAGCAGTACTTC. Its translation is CASSQEVGLAEQYF.

This clonotype appeared a single time. The J gene is TRBJ2-4, the V gene TRBV6-2 or TRBV6-3; 15 nucleotides agree with TRBD2. The end of the DNA aligns better with TRBJ2-7, so the J call may be wrong. The CDR3 loop spans 14 amino acids. Germline V CDR1 and CDR2: MNHEY, SVGEGT. CDR3 sequence reads: CASSGLAGGYEQYF. DNA for the CDR3: TGTGCCAGTTCTGGACTAGCGGGGGGGTACGAGCAGTACTTC.

This clonotype turned up a few times. The chain recombines TRBV24-1 with TRBJ1-2; 9 bases map to TRBD1. The germline V gene has CDR1 KGHDR and CDR2 SFDVKD. The CDR3 is made up of 13 amino acids. Trimming at V came to 5 bases and at J to 13 bases, leaving 10 bases not matched to a gene. CDR3 nucleotide sequence: TGTGCCACCAGTGGGGGACAGGGTCCCTCTATCACCTTC. This sequence encodes CATSGGQGPSITF.

V usage is TRBV6-2 or TRBV6-3 and J usage is TRBJ2-1; D uncertain. Germline loops: CDR1 MNHEY, CDR2 SVGEGT. V lost 4 bases, J lost 9 bases, and 7 bases lay in between. The CDR3 loop spans 11 amino acids. CDR3 sequence: CASSSRLEQFF. In DNA, the CDR3 is TGTGCCAGCAGTTCGCGACTTGAGCAGTTCTTC.

This clonotype was picked up many times. The chain carries TRBV9 and TRBJ2-7, with D unclear. Germline assignment: CDR1 SGDLS and CDR2 YYNGEE. V dropped 0 bases and J dropped 1 base, with 8 bases sitting between them. The CDR3 totals 14 residues. CDR3 sequence: CASSVGQASYEQYF. In DNA, the CDR3 is TGTGCCAGCAGCGTAGGGCAGGCGTCCTACGAGCAGTACTTC.

The chain couples TRBV15 to TRBJ1-1; TRBD1 is a possible D gene (5 bases). This CDR3 contains 13 residues. Trimming shortened V by 0 bases and J by 10 bases, and 12 bases separated the two germline ends. Per the germline V gene, CDR1 is LNHNV and CDR2 is YYDKDF (reference sequence). The CDR3 loop is CATSRDDGHRAFF. CDR3 DNA: TGTGCCACCAGCAGAGATGATGGACACCGAGCTTTCTTT.

This clonotype has more than one count but fewer than ten. The V gene is TRBV28, the J gene TRBJ2-3; D not resolved. Germline values: CDR1 MDHEN, CDR2 SYDVKM. Trimming removed 3 bases from V and 6 bases from J, with 22 bases in between. The CDR3 extends over 17 amino acids. The DNA of the CDR3 is TGTGCCAGCAGTTTCCCAATCGGACCGACTCCGTATGATACGCAGTATTTT. Translating it yields CASSFPIGPTPYDTQYF.

This clonotype was detected only a few times. CDR3 amino acids: CASSLLPYGGSTEAFF. The CDR3 DNA follows: TGTGCCAGCAGCCTCCTCCCTTATGGGGGTTCCACTGAAGCTTTCTTT. The chain couples TRBV27 to TRBJ1-1; D possibly corresponds to TRBD1 (5 bases). V lost 6 bases, J lost 4 bases, and 21 bases lay in between. From germline, CDR1 is MNHEY and CDR2 SMNVEV (reference sequence). The CDR3 spans 16 residues.

This clonotype was observed many times. One junction end disagrees with the germline gene, perhaps due to a read error. The chain is built from TRBV7-7 and TRBJ2-5; D remains unclear. This CDR3 spans 14 amino acids. Germline CDR1 SSHAT, CDR2 FNYEAQ (reference sequence). CDR3 residues: CASSLRADQETQYF. The CDR3 bases are TGTGCTAGCAGCTTAAGGGCGGACCAAGAGACCCAGTACTTC.

This clonotype was counted a few times. The V gene is TRBV4-3, the J gene TRBJ1-1; TRBD1 might be the D (6 bases). CDR1 and CDR2 (germline): LGHNA, YSLEER. The ends were cut back, 0 bases at V and 5 bases at J, with 13 bases in the middle. This CDR3 region has 15 residues. DNA for the CDR3: TGCGCCAGCAGCCAAGAAGAGGCCCAGGGGACTGAAGCTTTCTTT. It translates to CASSQEEAQGTEAFF.

The chain recombines TRBV20-1 with TRBJ1-2; D call uncertain. Germline lookup yields CDR1 DFQATT and CDR2 SNEGSKA (reference sequence). The V end was cut by 2 bases, the J end by 1 base, with 5 bases between. The CDR3 runs to 12 residues. For the CDR3, the DNA is TGCAGTGCTAGATGGGATAACTATGGCTACACCTTC. Its protein product is CSARWDNYGYTF.

This clonotype was seen a handful of times. The chain recombines TRBV7-2 with TRBJ1-2, with D tentatively TRBD1 (5 bases). The CDR3 is 12 residues long. Germline lookup yields CDR1 SGHTA and CDR2 FQGNSA. V shed 5 bases and J shed 8 bases, with 12 bases lying between them. CDR3 in DNA: TGTGCCAGCAGCGCCTACTGGGGGGGCTACACCTTC. Protein product: CASSAYWGGYTF.

The chain uses TRBV12-3 or TRBV12-4 and TRBJ2-5; D perhaps matches TRBD1 (5 bases). With 6 bases removed from V and 4 bases from J, the gap between germline ends came to 9 bases. This CDR3 spans 12 amino acids. CDR3 bases: TGTGCCAGCAGCAGGGAACCAGAGACCCAGTACTTC. Its translation is CASSREPETQYF.

This chain connects TRBV7-2 to TRBJ1-2, with TRBD1 matching over 9 bases. Germline CDR1 reads SGHTA; CDR2 reads FQGNSA. V was pared by 1 base and J by 6 bases, with 6 bases of the junction left unmatched. This CDR3 has 15 amino acids. The CDR3 coding sequence is TGTGCCAGCAGCTTAGATTCGGGACAGGGTGATGGCTACACCTTC. Protein product: CASSLDSGQGDGYTF.

This chain connects TRBV20-1 to TRBJ1-5; no clear D. The CDR3 covers 11 residues. Trimming left V 0 bases short and J 7 bases short, with 4 bases between. Germline V lookup: CDR1 DFQATT, CDR2 SNEGSKA (reference sequence). CDR3 nucleotides: TGCAGTGCTAGAGATGGCCAGCCCCAGCATTTT. Translation gives CSARDGQPQHF.

For the CDR3, the DNA is TGTGCCACCAGCAGAGAAATAGAAAGGAACGAGCAGTACTTC. Amino acids: CATSREIERNEQYF. The chain joins TRBV15 to TRBJ2-7; no reliable D call. Per germline, CDR1 LNHNV and CDR2 YYDKDF (reference sequence). Trimming stripped 0 bases from V and 5 bases from J, with 11 bases between. There are 14 residues in the CDR3.

A word on this clonotype: A read error may account for a junction end that differs from germline. The chain is built from TRBV11-2 and TRBJ1-2, with unresolved D. Germline-derived CDR1 and CDR2 are SGHAT and FQNNGV. The CDR3 runs 13 residues. The CDR3, as DNA: TGTGCCAGCAGCTACGGACGTAGCTATGGCCACACCTTC. It yields the protein CASSYGRSYGHTF.

As to this clonotype: This may be a read error: a much more frequent sequence differs by one nucleotide. The genes are TRBV6-6 and TRBJ2-5; 12 bases map to TRBD1. The V and J ends lost 6 bases and 8 bases, in that order; junction bases with no gene match: 10. CDR1 is MNHNY and CDR2 is SVGAGI in the germline V gene (reference sequence). The CDR3 sequence is 15 residues long. Here the CDR3 DNA reads TGTGCCAGCAGGGGACAGGGGGCGCTTTCGGACACCCAGTACTTC. This gives the protein CASRGQGALSDTQYF.

The genes are TRBV6-1 and TRBJ1-2; 9 bases line up with TRBD1. Germline lookup yields CDR1 MNHNS and CDR2 SASEGT. J lost 7 bases, V lost 1 base, and 4 bases had no gene match. The CDR3 is 14 amino acids. This chain's CDR3 is CASSEVLDRGGYTF. CDR3 sequence (DNA): TGTGCCAGCAGTGAAGTGTTGGACAGGGGTGGCTACACCTTC.

This clonotype was counted ten times or more. The chain links TRBV9 to TRBJ2-1, with D maybe TRBD2 (5 bases). CDR1 and CDR2 (germline): SGDLS, YYNGEE. Trimming took off 0 bases at V and 9 bases at J, with 10 bases between the two ends. The CDR3 consists of 13 residues. CDR3: CASSVDLEGEQFF. The CDR3, as DNA: TGTGCCAGCAGCGTAGACCTAGAGGGTGAGCAGTTCTTC.

The J gene is TRBJ2-3, the V gene TRBV28, with TRBD2 identical over 7 bases. The germline V gene encodes CDR1 MDHEN and CDR2 SYDVKM. The CDR3 is 17 residues long. Losses at the gene ends were 5 bases for V and 5 bases for J; bases not matched to a gene: 16. CDR3 nucleotides: TGTGCCAGCAGTAAATCACTAGCGTATGGAATCGAAGATACGCAGTATTTT. Encoded protein: CASSKSLAYGIEDTQYF.

This clonotype was detected many times. The chain links TRBV7-2 to TRBJ2-1; 10 nucleotides align to TRBD2. Trimming took 6 bases from V and 0 from J; bases not matched to a gene: 2. The germline V gene encodes CDR1 SGHTA and CDR2 FQGNSA. The CDR3 totals 15 residues. The DNA of the CDR3 is TGTGCCAGCAGTACTAGCGGGGCCTCCTACAATGAGCAGTTCTTC. Translating it yields CASSTSGASYNEQFF.

In its sample, this clonotype was seen a few times. The J gene is TRBJ2-1, the V gene TRBV5-1, with a weak D call TRBD1 (6 bases). CDR1 is SGHRS, CDR2 YFSETQ, per germline. The CDR3 totals 13 residues. V was trimmed by 5 bases and J by 8 bases, leaving 14 bases between them. CDR3 nucleotide sequence: TGCGCCAGCAGAACCGGGACACTAGATGAGCAGTTCTTC. It specifies CASRTGTLDEQFF.

The rearrangement joins TRBV2 to TRBJ2-4, with 7 bases identical to TRBD1. CDR1 SNHLY and CDR2 FYNNEI come from the germline V gene. V shed 5 bases and J 0 bases; nucleotides not matched to a gene: 7. The length of the CDR3 is 16 residues. This chain's CDR3 is CASSNRQGVAKNIQYF. The CDR3 coding sequence is TGTGCCAGCAGTAACCGACAGGGAGTAGCCAAAAACATTCAGTACTTC.